Below, 18 T cell receptor beta chains from the same sample are listed, as sequenced in a study of T cell changes during pregnancy in multiple sclerosis. Clones were read by immunoSEQ multiplex PCR, and TCRdb kept only the in-frame ones, dropping some. The repertoire has under 90,000 clones, 80% to 95% of them found once; the top ten carry roughly 3.9%. The specimen was peripheral blood, collected after pregnancy. These receptors were collected from a female donor in good health, enrolled as a control in a pregnancy study.

CDR3 sequence: CASSRLELAGYNEQFF. The CDR3 DNA is TGTGCCAGCAGCCGACTCGAACTAGCGGGATACAATGAGCAGTTCTTC. The rearrangement links TRBV7-3 to TRBJ2-1; TRBD2 matches at 10 bases. There are 16 residues in the CDR3. The ends lost 5 bases at V and 4 bases at J; junction bases unmatched: 8. CDR1 is SGHTA and CDR2 is FQGTGA in the germline V gene.

The CDR3 bases are TGTGCCAGCTACCCAGGACTCAACACCGGGGAGCTGTTTTTT. Amino acid sequence: CASYPGLNTGELFF. The V gene is TRBV6-5, the J gene TRBJ2-2, with a tentative D call TRBD2 (5 bases). The CDR3 sequence is 14 residues long. V was shortened by 8 bases and J by 2 bases, with 12 bases between the two germline ends. The V gene's germline CDR1 is MNHEY and CDR2 SVGAGI.

The V gene is TRBV6-5, the J gene TRBJ2-1; unclear D gene. Germline loops: CDR1 MNHEY, CDR2 SVGAGI. With 0 bases removed from V and 10 bases from J, the gap between germline ends came to 10 bases. The CDR3 length is 13 residues. The CDR3 loop reads CASSYSRTSEQFF. As DNA, the CDR3 is TGTGCCAGCAGTTACTCGAGAACCTCAGAGCAGTTCTTC.

This chain connects TRBV6-1 to TRBJ2-5; 8 nucleotides line up with TRBD1. V lost 5 bases to trimming and J lost 5 bases; unmatched junction nucleotides: 10. The CDR3 spans 15 residues. Germline CDR1 reads MNHNS; CDR2 reads SASEGT. This chain's CDR3 is CASSPRDRRSETQYF. CDR3 nucleotide sequence: TGTGCCAGCAGTCCCCGGGACAGGCGATCGGAGACCCAGTACTTC.

The chain has TRBV28 and TRBJ2-3; 8 positions match TRBD2. Germline V gene data show CDR1 as MDHEN and CDR2 as SYDVKM. The CDR3 covers 16 residues. V trimming: 5 bases; J trimming: 5 bases; junction bases outside the gene matches: 12. This CDR3 reads CASSPLWDGGGDTQYF. For the CDR3, the DNA is TGTGCCAGCAGTCCCTTGTGGGACGGGGGGGGAGATACGCAGTATTTT.

Written as DNA, the CDR3 is TGTGCCAGTTACTCCGGGGACACCTGGGCCGGGGAGCTGTTTTTT. Protein sequence: CASYSGDTWAGELFF. V gene TRBV19 combines with J gene TRBJ2-2, with D possibly matching TRBD1 (6 bases). The germline V gene encodes CDR1 LNHDA and CDR2 SQIVND (reference sequence). V lost 8 bases to trimming and J lost 6 bases, with 19 bases between them. The length of the CDR3 is 15 residues.

V and J are TRBV10-3 and TRBJ2-7; TRBD2 matches at 11 bases. The CDR3 loop spans 15 amino acids. The germline gives CDR1 ENHRY, CDR2 SYGVKD. The V gene end was trimmed by 0 bases and the J gene end by 4 bases; junction bases not matched to a gene: 2. CDR3 sequence reads: CAISESTSGGYEQYF. The CDR3 DNA follows: TGTGCCATCAGTGAGTCAACTAGCGGGGGTTACGAGCAGTACTTC.

This clone was seen just once. This CDR3 reads CASSQDFVDEQYF. CDR3 DNA sequence: TGTGCCAGCAGCCAAGATTTCGTCGACGAGCAGTACTTC. The chain uses TRBV14 and TRBJ2-7; D unresolved. Between the trimmed V and J ends, which lost 0 bases and 5 bases, there was a span of 8 bases. CDR1 is SGHDN, CDR2 FVKESK, per germline. The CDR3 consists of 13 residues.

The rearrangement links TRBV28 to TRBJ1-1; 8 bases fit TRBD1. The germline CDR1 and CDR2 sequences are MDHEN and SYDVKM. The CDR3 is 18 amino acids. V lost 6 bases, J lost 0 bases, and 15 bases stayed unmatched. The DNA of the CDR3 is TGTGCCAGCAGCCTAGGGGGCAGGGGGCGGGACATGAACACTGAAGCTTTCTTT. Protein product: CASSLGGRGRDMNTEAFF.

V is TRBV28 and J is TRBJ1-1; D perhaps matches TRBD1 (5 bases). Per the germline V gene, CDR1 is MDHEN and CDR2 is SYDVKM. Trimming removed 5 bases at V and 8 bases at J, with 21 bases between. The CDR3 is made up of 15 amino acids. The CDR3 DNA sequence: TGTGCCAGCAGTCCGACACAGGAGCCCATATTAGAAGCTTTCTTT. Translated, it gives CASSPTQEPILEAFF.

The V and J genes are TRBV5-4 and TRBJ2-7; 12 nucleotides agree with TRBD1. Trimming at V came to 2 bases and at J to 5 bases, leaving 5 bases not matched to a gene. This CDR3 contains 15 residues. Germline V gene data show CDR1 as SGHNT and CDR2 as YYREEE (reference sequence). CDR3 loop: CASSLGTGGADEQYF. CDR3 nucleotides: TGTGCCAGCAGCTTAGGGACAGGGGGCGCAGACGAGCAGTACTTC.

The V call is TRBV7-2, the J call TRBJ2-2, with D perhaps TRBD2 (6 bases). The ends were cut back, 0 bases at V and 11 bases at J, with 7 bases in the middle. The CDR3 covers 12 residues. The germline V gene has CDR1 SGHTA and CDR2 FQGNSA. The CDR3 loop reads CASSLAGLELFF. Here the CDR3 DNA reads TGTGCCAGCAGCTTAGCCGGACTAGAGCTGTTTTTT.

The V call is TRBV28, the J call TRBJ1-6, with 8 bases aligning to TRBD1. CDR1 is MDHEN and CDR2 is SYDVKM in the germline V gene. After removal of 8 bases from V and 0 bases from J, the junction contained 9 bases not matched to a gene. The CDR3 is 17 residues long. The DNA for the CDR3 is TGTGCCAGCCGGCCCCGACAGGGGAGCTCCTATAATTCACCCCTCCACTTT. As protein: CASRPRQGSSYNSPLHF.

The chain combines TRBV5-1 with TRBJ2-2; the D gene is possibly TRBD1 (6 bases). The CDR3 is 16 amino acids. Per the germline V gene, CDR1 is SGHRS and CDR2 is YFSETQ. V lost 3 bases and J lost 6, with 18 bases in between. CDR3 in DNA: TGCGCCAGCAGCTCGGACAGTATGATGGGGGCCGGGGAGCTGTTTTTT. Protein sequence: CASSSDSMMGAGELFF.

The gene calls are TRBV10-2 and TRBJ2-1; 10 nucleotides align to TRBD2. J lost 0 bases, V lost 8 bases, and 4 bases had no gene match. Germline V gives CDR1 WSHSY, CDR2 SAAADI. The CDR3 has 15 residues. The CDR3 protein is CASETSGNSYNEQFF. CDR3 coding DNA: TGCGCCAGCGAAACTAGCGGGAACTCCTACAATGAGCAGTTCTTC.

The chain has TRBV9 and TRBJ1-1; D remains ambiguous. The CDR3 runs 15 residues. From germline, CDR1 is SGDLS and CDR2 YYNGEE. The ends were cut back, 0 bases at V and 4 bases at J, with 13 bases in the middle. In DNA, the CDR3 is TGTGCCAGCAGCGTAGAAGAGAACCCTTTCACTGAAGCTTTCTTT. Amino acid sequence: CASSVEENPFTEAFF.

The V call is TRBV2, the J call TRBJ2-7, with 8 positions matching TRBD1. The CDR3 extends over 18 amino acids. V was clipped by 0 bases and J by 2 bases; unmatched bases: 12. Germline V lookup: CDR1 SNHLY, CDR2 FYNNEI. The CDR3 sequence: CASSEASSRTGYAYEQYF. The CDR3 nucleotides read TGTGCCAGCAGTGAAGCGTCTTCTCGGACAGGGTACGCCTACGAGCAGTACTTC.

The chain has TRBV7-9 and TRBJ2-2, with 8 nucleotides matching TRBD1. V shed 7 bases and J 7 bases; nucleotides not matched to a gene: 17. CDR3 length: 17 residues. CDR1 SEHNR and CDR2 FQNEAQ come from the germline V gene (reference sequence). CDR3: CASTTPNLRGRVGELFF. The CDR3 DNA follows: TGTGCCAGCACCACCCCCAACCTCAGGGGGCGGGTCGGGGAGCTGTTTTTT.